This record concerns one TCR beta chain sequence. The CDR3 loop spans 13 amino acids. Germline CDR1 reads SGHAT; CDR2 reads FQNNGV. V dropped 6 bases and J dropped 8; count of bases not matched to a gene: 8. The data were obtained in a study of blood T cell repertoires in COVID-19. Clones were sequenced by immunoSEQ multiplex PCR, and TCRdb holds only the in-frame ones, with some missing. Among a few hundred thousand clones, about 82% were seen once, and the ten largest hold around 1.5%. The rearrangement links TRBV11-2 to TRBJ1-2; 8 bases map to TRBD1. This sequence originates from a woman aged 50 to 65 with acute or convalescent COVID-19. What was sequenced was peripheral blood. The CDR3 region is CASSITGGKGYTF. For the CDR3, the DNA is TGTGCCAGCAGTATAACAGGGGGAAAAGGCTACACCTTC.